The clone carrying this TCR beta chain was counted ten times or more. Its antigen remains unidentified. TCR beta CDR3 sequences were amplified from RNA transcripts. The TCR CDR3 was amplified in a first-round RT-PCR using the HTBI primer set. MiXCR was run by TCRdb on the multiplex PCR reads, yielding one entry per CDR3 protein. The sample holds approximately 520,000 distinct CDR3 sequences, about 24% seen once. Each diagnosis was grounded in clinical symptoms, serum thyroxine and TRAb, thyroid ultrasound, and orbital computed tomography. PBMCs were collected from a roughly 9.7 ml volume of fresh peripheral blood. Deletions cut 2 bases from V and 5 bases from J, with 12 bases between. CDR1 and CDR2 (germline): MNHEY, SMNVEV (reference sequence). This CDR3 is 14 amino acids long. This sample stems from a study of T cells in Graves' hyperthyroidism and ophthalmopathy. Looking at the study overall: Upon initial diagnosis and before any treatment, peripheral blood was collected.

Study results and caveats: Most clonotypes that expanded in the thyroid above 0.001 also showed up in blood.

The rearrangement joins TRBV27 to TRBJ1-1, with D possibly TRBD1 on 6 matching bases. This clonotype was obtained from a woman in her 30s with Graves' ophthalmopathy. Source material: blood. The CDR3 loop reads CASSLTGTLTEAFF. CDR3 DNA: TGTGCCAGCAGTTTAACAGGGACTTTGACTGAAGCTTTCTTT.